These 10 T cell receptor beta chains originate from one sample sequenced in a study of T-cell memory formation after mild COVID-19 (dated by TCRdb to the early 2020s). Receptor amplification or capture employed 5' RACE. The reads were generated on an Illumina NovaSeq 6000. TCRdb reran the public reads through fastp at Q25 and MiXCR, keeping productive beta chains. One record per CDR3 amino acid sequence lists the most common genes and DNA. The sample has a few hundred thousand distinct CDR3 sequences on record, around 16% of them singletons. Roughly 22% of the sample comes from the top ten. The specimen was PBMCs or a T cell subset sorted from them (not recorded which). These receptor sequences come from a man between 18 and 29 years old who had mild COVID-19 (a few samples of this study predate the infection). The sample titles of this study are shuffled in the database, so cell type and time point are left out; the donor was told from shared clones.

The sample holds a few counts of this clonotype. J is TRBJ2-3 and V is TRBV11-2; 11 bases line up with TRBD2. J lost 5 bases, V lost 7 bases, and 8 bases had no gene match. The V gene's germline CDR1 is SGHAT and CDR2 FQNNGV. The CDR3 is 15 residues long. As DNA, the CDR3 is TGTGCCAGCATCACCCAGGGACTAGCGGTAGATACGCAGTATTTT. Translation gives CASITQGLAVDTQYF.

The rearrangement uses TRBV18 and TRBJ2-7; D unresolved. V dropped 6 bases and J dropped 2 bases, with 11 bases sitting between them. Germline V lookup: CDR1 KGHSH, CDR2 LQKENI. This CDR3 is built from 13 residues. The DNA for the CDR3 is TGTGCCAGCTCCCCGACCGAAACCTACGAGCAGTACGTC. It is translated as CASSPTETYEQYV.

This clonotype was counted a few times. V gene TRBV7-8 combines with J gene TRBJ2-1, with TRBD2 as a possible D gene (6 bases). V was trimmed by 6 bases and J by 0 bases, leaving 12 bases between them. The CDR3 runs 15 residues. Germline V gene lookup returns CDR1 SGHVS and CDR2 FQNEAQ. CDR3 sequence (DNA): TGTGCCAGCAGTAGGGACTCTGGCTCCTACAATGAGCAGTTCTTC. Protein sequence: CASSRDSGSYNEQFF.

The CDR3 reads CASSLARGARTGELFF. In DNA form, the CDR3 reads TGTGCCAGCAGCTTAGCCCGGGGGGCGAGGACCGGGGAGCTGTTTTTT. The rearrangement joins TRBV7-2 to TRBJ2-2, with D possibly being TRBD2 (7 bases). This CDR3 is 16 amino acids long. Germline loops: CDR1 SGHTA, CDR2 FQGNSA. V lost 0 bases and J lost 5, with 13 bases in between.

This clonotype was counted only a few times. The gene calls are TRBV2 and TRBJ2-2, with TRBD1 matching over 7 bases. The CDR3 consists of 13 residues. The trim removed 6 bases at V and 3 bases at J, leaving 1 base unmatched. The germline gives CDR1 SNHLY, CDR2 FYNNEI. The CDR3 protein is CASRGQYTGELFF. In DNA, the CDR3 is TGTGCCAGCAGGGGACAGTACACCGGGGAGCTGTTTTTT. The full variable domain, with the rest looked up from reference TRBV2 and TRBJ2-2, is EPEVTQTPSHQVTQMGQEVILRCVPISNHLYFYWYRQILGQKVEFLVSFYNNEISEKSEIFDDQFSVERPDGSNFTLKIRSTKLEDSAMYFCASRGQYTGELFFGEGSRLTVL.

This clonotype was seen more than once but under ten times. The V and J genes are TRBV11-3 and TRBJ2-5, with 12 bases aligning to TRBD2. The germline V gene encodes CDR1 SGHNT and CDR2 YENEEA. Trimming removed 5 bases from V and 0 bases from J; junction bases left unmatched: 13. The CDR3 length is 19 residues. CDR3 region: CASSPRSSGGDEYQETQYF. As DNA, the CDR3 is TGTGCCAGCAGCCCCCGTTCTAGCGGGGGGGACGAATACCAAGAGACCCAGTACTTC.

The rearrangement links TRBV5-1 to TRBJ1-2; the D is unclear. This CDR3 contains 14 residues. The germline V gene encodes CDR1 SGHRS and CDR2 YFSETQ. V dropped 0 bases and J dropped 2 bases, with 8 bases sitting between them. CDR3 sequence (DNA): TGCGCCAGCAGCTTGGTGCCCCCGAACTATGGCTACACCTTC. Amino acid sequence: CASSLVPPNYGYTF.

The chain employs TRBV5-1 and TRBJ2-3, with 12 bases aligning to TRBD2. The CDR3 has 16 residues. Looked up from germline, CDR1 is SGHRS and CDR2 is YFSETQ. V lost 0 bases, J lost 5 bases, and 4 bases stayed unmatched. The CDR3 loop is CASSLASGGAIDTQYF. CDR3 sequence (DNA): TGCGCCAGCAGCTTGGCTAGCGGGGGGGCTATAGATACGCAGTATTTT.

This chain connects TRBV11-2 to TRBJ1-2; D uncertain. The CDR3 is 12 amino acids. The germline CDR1 and CDR2 sequences are SGHAT and FQNNGV. Trimming pared 5 bases from V and 5 bases from J, leaving 9 bases between. The chain's CDR3 is CASSPLLYGYTF. The DNA for the CDR3 is TGTGCCAGCAGCCCGCTGCTATATGGCTACACCTTC.

The chain carries TRBV7-6 and TRBJ1-5; D unclear. CDR3 length: 18 amino acids. Germline V gene sequence: CDR1 SGHVS, CDR2 FNYEAQ. V lost 4 bases and J 5 bases, leaving 24 bases between the germline ends. The CDR3 DNA is TGTGCCAGCAGCTCGGTACCTATAACGCGGGCAGCTCATCAGCCCCAGCATTTT. It codes for CASSSVPITRAAHQPQHF. Variable domain in full (rest from reference TRBV7-6 and TRBJ1-5): GAGVSQSPRYKVTKRGQDVALRCDPISGHVSLYWYRQALGQGPEFLTYFNYEAQQDKSGLPNDRFSAERPEGSISTLTIQRTEQRDSAMYRCASSSVPITRAAHQPQHFGDGTRLSIL.